This TCR beta chain was recovered during a study of T cells after yellow fever vaccination. Findings and limits, study-wide: Clonotypes shared by both compartments, CD4 and CD8, made up a small share.

The CDR3 is 16 amino acids. The ends lost 5 bases at V and 5 bases at J; junction bases unmatched: 8. Germline CDR1 LNHDA, CDR2 SQIVND (reference sequence). As for this clonotype: The target antigen is unknown.

A process of 5'RACE template switching, which added a universal primer site and UMIs, was used to make TCR cDNA. TCRdb recomputed calls from the 5' RACE reads with MiXCR, one row per CDR3 protein. The table lists around 610,000 distinct CDR3 sequences, roughly 14% of them singletons, with over 11% in the top ten. The specimen comprised PBMCs, sampled on the day of the yellow fever booster vaccination. This clonotype was sampled from a man aged 30-40 years who received the YFV17D yellow fever vaccine. This chain uses TRBV19 with TRBJ2-1, with 11 bases lining up with TRBD2. CDR3 region: CASSFRTSGPNNEQFF. In DNA form, the CDR3 reads TGTGCCAGTAGTTTCCGGACTAGCGGGCCGAACAATGAGCAGTTCTTC. Using reference TRBV19 and TRBJ2-1 for the parts outside the CDR3, the full variable domain is DGGITQSPKYLFRKEGQNVTLSCEQNLNHDAMYWYRQDPGQGLRLIYYSQIVNDFQKGDIAEGYSVSREKKESFPLTVTSAQKNPTAFYLCASSFRTSGPNNEQFFGPGTRLTVL.